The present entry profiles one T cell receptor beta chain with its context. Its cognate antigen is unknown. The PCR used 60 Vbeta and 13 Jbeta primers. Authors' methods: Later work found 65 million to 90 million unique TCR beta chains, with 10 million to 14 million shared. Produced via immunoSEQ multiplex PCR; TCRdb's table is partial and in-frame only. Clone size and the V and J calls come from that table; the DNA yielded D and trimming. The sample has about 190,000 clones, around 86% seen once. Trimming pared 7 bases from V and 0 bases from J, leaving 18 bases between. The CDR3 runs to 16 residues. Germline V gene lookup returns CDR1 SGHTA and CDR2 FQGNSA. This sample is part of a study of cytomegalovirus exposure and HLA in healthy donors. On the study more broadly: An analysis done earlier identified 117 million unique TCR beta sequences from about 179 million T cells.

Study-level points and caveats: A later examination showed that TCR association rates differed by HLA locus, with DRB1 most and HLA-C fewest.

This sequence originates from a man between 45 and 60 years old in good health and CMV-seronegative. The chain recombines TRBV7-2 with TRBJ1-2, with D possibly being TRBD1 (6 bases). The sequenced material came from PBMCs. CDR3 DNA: TGTGCCAGCAACAGGATTGCGGGGGCCGCTAACTATGGCTACACCTTC. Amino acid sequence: CASNRIAGAANYGYTF.